The 18 T cell receptor beta chains given below trace back to one sample, sequenced in a study of technical replicates of blood from a few donors. The method was immunoSEQ multiplex PCR; TCRdb's version includes in-frame clones alone and lacks a portion of them. The table includes 68,000 or so clones, 90% to 95% detected once. The sample was PBMCs. Receptor source: a human donor in good health. Some clones in this sample may be carry-over from other donors' samples.

V is TRBV7-9 and J is TRBJ1-1; D gene ambiguous. CDR1 is SEHNR and CDR2 is FQNEAQ in the germline V gene (reference sequence). The length of the CDR3 is 14 residues. Trimming took 2 bases from V and 3 from J, leaving 10 bases between them. CDR3 sequence reads: CASSLTPVDTEAFF. In DNA, the CDR3 is TGTGCCAGCAGCTTAACCCCCGTAGACACTGAAGCTTTCTTT.

The V call is TRBV5-1, the J call TRBJ2-7; a weak D match, TRBD2 (7 bases). Trimming shortened V by 3 bases and J by 3 bases, and 25 bases separated the two germline ends. The CDR3 length is 18 residues. Germline V gene sequence: CDR1 SGHRS, CDR2 YFSETQ. Here the CDR3 reads CASSYGGKTGPAYYEQYF. CDR3 in DNA: TGCGCCAGCAGCTACGGGGGGAAGACAGGTCCGGCATACTACGAGCAGTACTTC. Based on the CDR3 plus reference TRBV5-1 and TRBJ2-7, the full variable domain is KAGVTQTPRYLIKTRGQQVTLSCSPISGHRSVSWYQQTPGQGLQFLFEYFSETQRNKGNFPGRFSGRQFSNSRSEMNVSTLELGDSALYLCASSYGGKTGPAYYEQYFGPGTRLTVT.

This chain connects TRBV5-1 to TRBJ1-3; D is unclear. CDR1 and CDR2 (germline): SGHRS, YFSETQ. The CDR3 loop spans 15 amino acids. V was trimmed by 2 bases and J by 2 bases, leaving 11 bases between them. CDR3 sequence reads: CASSFEVSTGNTIYF. The CDR3 DNA follows: TGCGCCAGCAGCTTTGAGGTGTCCACTGGAAACACCATATATTTT.

CDR3 nucleotide sequence: TGTGCCAGTAGCCAACAGGGGAATGGCTACACCTTC. Its translation: CASSQQGNGYTF. The V and J genes are TRBV19 and TRBJ1-2, with 7 positions matching TRBD1. J lost 6 bases, V lost 6 bases, and 4 bases had no gene match. Germline values: CDR1 LNHDA, CDR2 SQIVND (reference sequence). The CDR3 length is 12 residues.

The rearrangement joins TRBV2 to TRBJ1-5; unclear D gene. The CDR3 totals 13 residues. V lost 7 bases to trimming and J lost 4 bases, with 11 bases between them. The germline V gene has CDR1 SNHLY and CDR2 FYNNEI. CDR3 sequence: CASTGQENQPQHF. The DNA for the CDR3 is TGTGCCAGCACTGGGCAGGAAAATCAGCCCCAGCATTTT.

The CDR3 DNA sequence: TGTGCCAGCAGCTTAGAGTACACCTCGACAGGGGGCGCCAAGAGCTATGGCTACACCTTC. Its translation: CASSLEYTSTGGAKSYGYTF. The V call is TRBV11-3, the J call TRBJ1-2; 10 nucleotides match TRBD1. J was trimmed by 4 bases and V by 0 bases; bases with no gene match: 17. CDR1 is SGHNT and CDR2 is YENEEA in the germline V gene. This CDR3 is 20 amino acids long.

The rearrangement links TRBV29-1 to TRBJ1-3; D is ambiguous. CDR1 and CDR2 (germline): SQVTM, ANQGSEA. This CDR3 comprises 11 residues. The germline V and J ends were trimmed by 3 bases and 4 bases, with 4 bases remaining between them. The CDR3 reads CSVDQGNTIYF. The CDR3 DNA follows: TGCAGCGTTGACCAGGGAAACACCATATATTTT.

The V call is TRBV10-3, the J call TRBJ2-2; 12 nucleotides match TRBD1. V dropped 6 bases and J dropped 2; count of bases not matched to a gene: 10. The V gene's germline CDR1 is ENHRY and CDR2 SYGVKD. This CDR3 spans 18 amino acids. In DNA form, the CDR3 reads TGTGCCATCAGGGATTCTCCCGGGACAGGGGGCAACACCGGGGAGCTGTTTTTT. Amino acids: CAIRDSPGTGGNTGELFF.

The chain has TRBV4-2 and TRBJ2-3; TRBD2 matches 9 bases. The J segment lost 8 bases and the V segment lost 1 base, leaving 16 bases of the junction unmatched. Germline CDR1 and CDR2: LGHNA and YNFKEQ. The CDR3 consists of 18 residues. DNA for the CDR3: TGTGCCAGCAGCCAAGGGCGAGCGGGGGGTACTTCATTTGCTACGCAGTATTTT. Amino acids: CASSQGRAGGTSFATQYF.

The rearrangement links TRBV13 to TRBJ2-7, with 9 positions matching TRBD1. Trimming at V came to 5 bases and at J to 2 bases, leaving 4 bases not matched to a gene. The germline V gene has CDR1 PRHDT and CDR2 FYEKMQ (reference sequence). This CDR3 spans 14 amino acids. CDR3 bases: TGTGCCAGCAGCCTAGACAGGGGGACCTACGAGCAGTACTTC. Translation: CASSLDRGTYEQYF.

V gene TRBV15 combines with J gene TRBJ1-1; TRBD1 agrees at 9 bases. J gave up 4 bases and V 4 bases, and 7 bases lay outside the gene matches. Germline loops: CDR1 LNHNV, CDR2 YYDKDF (reference sequence). This CDR3 has 15 amino acids. This CDR3 is CATSTTGTGTTEAFF. The CDR3 DNA is TGTGCCACCAGCACCACCGGGACAGGGACCACTGAAGCTTTCTTT.

The V and J genes are TRBV27 and TRBJ1-2; D unclear. V was cut by 3 bases and J by 4 bases, with 15 bases left in between. Germline V gives CDR1 MNHEY, CDR2 SMNVEV (reference sequence). The CDR3 runs 15 residues. The CDR3 nucleotides are TGTGCCAGCAGTTTCCTAAGGGAGAAGATCTATGGCTACACCTTC. Translating it yields CASSFLREKIYGYTF.

This clone has only one observation. This rearrangement joins TRBV15 to TRBJ2-7, with a possible D match to TRBD2 (6 bases). Germline assignment: CDR1 LNHNV and CDR2 YYDKDF (reference sequence). CDR3 length equals 15 residues. The V end was cut by 5 bases, the J end by 2 bases, with 16 bases between. The CDR3: CATSPTGLLPYEQYF. The CDR3 DNA reads as TGTGCCACCAGCCCGACGGGACTGCTACCCTACGAGCAGTACTTC.

The chain employs TRBV6-1 and TRBJ2-7, with 10 nucleotides matching TRBD2. Germline CDR1 and CDR2: MNHNS and SASEGT. The CDR3 has 16 residues. J lost 3 bases, V lost 0 bases, and 5 bases had no gene match. This CDR3 is CASSEAGTSGVYEQYF. The CDR3 DNA reads as TGTGCCAGCAGTGAAGCTGGAACTAGCGGGGTCTACGAGCAGTACTTC.

V gene TRBV4-2 combines with J gene TRBJ2-7; 9 nucleotides line up with TRBD2. Germline V gives CDR1 LGHNA, CDR2 YNFKEQ. V lost 4 bases, J lost 3 bases, and 4 bases stayed unmatched. This CDR3 spans 14 amino acids. The CDR3 bases are TGTGCCAGCAGCCTCGGACTAGCGAGCTACGAGCAGTACTTC. It encodes CASSLGLASYEQYF.

The V call is TRBV13, the J call TRBJ2-7; TRBD1 matches at 7 bases. This CDR3 has 11 amino acids. Germline CDR1 PRHDT, CDR2 FYEKMQ (reference sequence). Unmatched junction bases numbered 3, after V lost 0 bases and J lost 13 bases. DNA for the CDR3: TGTGCCAGCAGCTTAGGGGACAGGATCTACTTC. This sequence encodes CASSLGDRIYF.

This sequence joins TRBV30 and TRBJ2-7; 8 bases are shared with TRBD2. Per the germline V gene, CDR1 is GTSNPN and CDR2 is SVGIG (reference sequence). V lost 8 bases to trimming and J lost 4 bases; unmatched junction nucleotides: 10. This CDR3 is built from 13 residues. For the CDR3, the DNA is TGTGCCGGATCCTCAGCGGGAGCTTACGAGCAGTACTTC. Its translation is CAGSSAGAYEQYF.

The CDR3 DNA is TGTGCCAGCAGTGAGAGGCAATTGAACACTGAAGCTTTCTTT. Amino acid sequence: CASSERQLNTEAFF. The chain is built from TRBV2 and TRBJ1-1, with unresolved D. Germline V gene sequence: CDR1 SNHLY, CDR2 FYNNEI. V shed 3 bases and J shed 0 bases, with 8 bases lying between them. This CDR3 region has 14 residues.